These 32 T cell receptor beta chains came from one sample sequenced in a study of cytomegalovirus exposure and HLA in healthy donors. Researchers ran the PCR with 60 Vbeta and 13 Jbeta primers. TCRdb keeps only in-frame clones here, not all; method: immunoSEQ multiplex PCR. The top ten clones hold less than 4% of a sample with approximately 130,000 clones, roughly 79% of them seen once. The sequenced sample consisted of PBMCs. These receptor sequences come from a man aged 25 to 45 in good health and CMV-seronegative.

This clone came up once. This rearrangement joins TRBV5-1 to TRBJ2-1, with 7 bases lining up with TRBD1. Germline CDR1 reads SGHRS; CDR2 reads YFSETQ. The J segment lost 7 bases and the V segment lost 0 bases, leaving 4 bases of the junction unmatched. The CDR3 totals 14 residues. In DNA form, the CDR3 reads TGCGCCAGCAGCTTGGGTAGACAGGGTAATGAGCAGTTCTTC. Its protein product is CASSLGRQGNEQFF.

The J gene is TRBJ2-1, the V gene TRBV5-6; no reliable D call. The V and J ends lost 4 bases and 5 bases respectively, with 7 bases between them. This CDR3 region has 12 residues. From germline, CDR1 is SGHDT and CDR2 YYEEEE. DNA for the CDR3: TGTGCCAGCAGCCTTAGTAACAATGAGCAGTTCTTC. Translated, it gives CASSLSNNEQFF. Together with reference TRBV5-6 and TRBJ2-1, the CDR3 gives the full variable domain: DAGVTQSPTHLIKTRGQQVTLRCSPKSGHDTVSWYQQALGQGPQFIFQYYEEEERQRGNFPDRFSGHQFPNYSSELNVNALLLGDSALYLCASSLSNNEQFFGPGTRLTVL.

V is TRBV18 and J is TRBJ1-2; perhaps TRBD1 as D (5 bases). Germline V gene lookup returns CDR1 KGHSH and CDR2 LQKENI. V gave up 3 bases and J gave up 8 bases, with 13 bases separating them. The CDR3 contains 13 residues. CDR3 DNA sequence: TGTGCCAGCTCACCGCAGGGTGATTGGGGCTACACCTTC. Residues: CASSPQGDWGYTF.

V gene TRBV18 combines with J gene TRBJ2-7; TRBD1 matches at 9 bases. The CDR3 is 15 residues long. CDR1 and CDR2 (germline): KGHSH, LQKENI. J lost 1 base, V lost 4 bases, and 5 bases had no gene match. This CDR3 reads CASSLTGTGSYEQYF. The CDR3, as DNA: TGTGCCAGCTCACTCACCGGGACAGGGTCCTACGAGCAGTACTTC.

The rearrangement links TRBV6-6 to TRBJ2-3; D uncertain. CDR3 length: 16 residues. The germline V and J ends were trimmed by 6 bases and 1 base, with 17 bases remaining between them. Germline CDR1 is MNHNY and CDR2 is SVGAGI (reference sequence). The CDR3 region is CASSPTYFAGTDTQYF. As DNA, the CDR3 is TGTGCCAGCAGCCCTACGTATTTCGCCGGCACAGATACGCAGTATTTT.

The chain joins TRBV29-1 to TRBJ2-1, with D possibly TRBD2 on 5 matching bases. CDR3 length: 15 residues. Germline CDR1 SQVTM, CDR2 ANQGSEA. V gave up 2 bases and J gave up 3 bases, with 14 bases separating them. CDR3: CSVEYSGNGYNEQFF. DNA for the CDR3: TGCAGCGTTGAATATTCCGGGAATGGCTACAATGAGCAGTTCTTC.

The chain carries TRBV29-1 and TRBJ1-1; D unclear. The germline CDR1 and CDR2 sequences are SQVTM and ANQGSEA. The CDR3 is made up of 13 amino acids. V dropped 1 base and J dropped 1 base, with 7 bases sitting between them. The DNA of the CDR3 is TGCAGCGTTGAAGGGGCGAGGAACACTGAAGCTTTCTTT. Translated, it gives CSVEGARNTEAFF.

The rearrangement uses TRBV27 and TRBJ2-7; D gene uncertain. The CDR3 length is 14 residues. V gave up 3 bases and J gave up 2 bases, with 11 bases separating them. Germline V lookup: CDR1 MNHEY, CDR2 SMNVEV (reference sequence). This chain's CDR3 is CASSFQVGPYEQYF. The CDR3, as DNA: TGTGCCAGCAGTTTTCAGGTTGGGCCCTACGAGCAGTACTTC.

This chain joins TRBV5-1 and TRBJ2-6; D perhaps matches TRBD2 (5 bases). The CDR3 covers 17 residues. The V and J ends lost 0 bases and 1 base respectively, with 11 bases between them. Germline V gene lookup returns CDR1 SGHRS and CDR2 YFSETQ. This chain's CDR3 is CASSLVVPGSGANVLTF. CDR3 sequence (DNA): TGCGCCAGCAGCTTGGTGGTGCCGGGGTCTGGGGCCAACGTCCTGACTTTC. Full variable domain (remainder filled in from reference TRBV5-1 and TRBJ2-6): KAGVTQTPRYLIKTRGQQVTLSCSPISGHRSVSWYQQTPGQGLQFLFEYFSETQRNKGNFPGRFSGRQFSNSRSEMNVSTLELGDSALYLCASSLVVPGSGANVLTFGAGSRLTVL.

The CDR3 region is CASSKLWAVEGPYGYTF. CDR3 DNA: TGTGCCAGCAGCAAACTGTGGGCGGTGGAGGGCCCCTATGGCTACACCTTC. This chain uses TRBV21-1 with TRBJ1-2. TRBV21-1 is noted as a pseudogene. The CDR3 extends over 17 amino acids.

The rearrangement joins TRBV2 to TRBJ2-2; D possibly corresponds to TRBD1 (5 bases). The CDR3 totals 16 residues. Germline CDR1 is SNHLY and CDR2 is FYNNEI. V shed 2 bases and J shed 4 bases, with 14 bases lying between them. CDR3 nucleotides: TGTGCCAGCAGTGAATCCTTGGGAAGGGGCACCGGGGAGCTGTTTTTT. Encoded protein: CASSESLGRGTGELFF.

This sequence joins TRBV5-1 and TRBJ1-1; D unresolved. The CDR3 is 14 residues long. The V and J ends lost 1 base and 0 bases respectively, with 7 bases between them. The V gene's germline CDR1 is SGHRS and CDR2 YFSETQ. The CDR3 DNA is TGCGCCAGCAGCTTGTCCCCCATGAACACTGAAGCTTTCTTT. This sequence encodes CASSLSPMNTEAFF.

Only a few counts were recorded for this clone. This CDR3 fails to terminate in the conserved phenylalanine or tryptophan, so it likely reflects a read error. The CDR3 DNA sequence: TGTGCCAGCTCCCTCCCGGGACAGGGAACTGAAGCTTTCGTT. Its protein product is CASSLPGQGTEAFV. This sequence joins TRBV5-6 and TRBJ1-1; 9 bases match TRBD1. CDR1 and CDR2 from the germline V gene are SGHDT and YYEEEE. V shed 7 bases, J shed 5 bases, and the junction held 9 bases outside the gene matches. There are 14 residues in the CDR3.

This chain joins TRBV30 and TRBJ2-5; tentative D call: TRBD1 (5 bases). This CDR3 has 14 amino acids. Germline V CDR1 and CDR2: GTSNPN, SVGIG (reference sequence). Trimming left V 2 bases short and J 7 bases short, with 17 bases between. The CDR3 region has the DNA TGTGCCTGGAGTCCTGACTGGGGAAGGGGGACCCAGTACTTC. This gives the protein CAWSPDWGRGTQYF.

The chain joins TRBV5-1 to TRBJ1-3, with D unresolved. The CDR3 runs to 15 residues. Trimming stripped 5 bases from V and 0 bases from J, with 12 bases between. Germline V CDR1 and CDR2: SGHRS, YFSETQ. The CDR3 here is CASSFTANSGNTIYF. The CDR3, as DNA: TGCGCCAGCAGTTTTACAGCTAACTCTGGAAACACCATATATTTT.

CDR3 coding DNA: TGTGCCTGGGACCAGGGACAGGGGAGTTTTGGTGAAAAACTGTTTTTT. It translates to CAWDQGQGSFGEKLFF. V is TRBV30 and J is TRBJ1-4, with 10 nucleotides matching TRBD1. V lost 5 bases to trimming and J lost 7 bases; unmatched junction nucleotides: 13. Germline V gene sequence: CDR1 GTSNPN, CDR2 SVGIG (reference sequence). The CDR3 loop spans 16 amino acids.

This rearrangement joins TRBV7-9 to TRBJ1-1, with unresolved D. Germline CDR1 and CDR2: SEHNR and FQNEAQ (reference sequence). Trimming pared 2 bases from V and 4 bases from J, leaving 14 bases between. This CDR3 is built from 15 residues. The CDR3 sequence is CASSLSGLAPTEAFF. The CDR3 DNA sequence: TGTGCCAGCAGCTTATCCGGACTCGCCCCCACTGAAGCTTTCTTT.

The chain uses TRBV7-2 and TRBJ2-3; TRBD2 might be the D (5 bases). CDR1 and CDR2 from the germline V gene are SGHTA and FQGNSA. Trimming removed 2 bases at V and 2 bases at J, with 14 bases between. The CDR3 totals 16 residues. As DNA, the CDR3 is TGTGCCAGCAGCTTACGAGGCAGACTATCCACAGATACGCAGTATTTT. It encodes CASSLRGRLSTDTQYF.

Here the CDR3 reads CASSLGGGIKETQYF. The CDR3 bases are TGCGCCAGCAGCTTGGGGGGGGGCATAAAAGAGACCCAGTACTTC. This chain links TRBV5-1 with TRBJ2-5, with a tentative D call TRBD2 (7 bases). The CDR3 has 15 residues. With 0 bases removed from V and 3 bases from J, the gap between germline ends came to 12 bases. Germline CDR1 and CDR2: SGHRS and YFSETQ.

The chain uses TRBV28 and TRBJ1-1; possibly TRBD1 for D (5 bases). The CDR3 extends over 15 amino acids. V lost 3 bases and J 5 bases, leaving 16 bases between the germline ends. Per germline, CDR1 MDHEN and CDR2 SYDVKM. CDR3 sequence (DNA): TGTGCCAGCAGTTTTTTGGGACTCTGGGAGACTGAAGCTTTCTTT. Translated, it gives CASSFLGLWETEAFF.

This chain connects TRBV2 to TRBJ2-1, with 7 bases matching TRBD1. The CDR3 runs to 16 residues. Germline CDR1 is SNHLY and CDR2 is FYNNEI. Losses at the gene ends were 5 bases for V and 3 bases for J; bases not matched to a gene: 10. CDR3 DNA sequence: TGTGCCAGCAGTATTCGACAGGGTAGCCTCTACAATGAGCAGTTCTTC. Residues: CASSIRQGSLYNEQFF.

The J gene is TRBJ2-1, the V gene TRBV5-1; tentatively, D is TRBD2 (6 bases). The CDR3 is 15 residues long. CDR1 and CDR2 from the germline V gene are SGHRS and YFSETQ. V lost 4 bases, J lost 4 bases, and 15 bases lay in between. CDR3 sequence (DNA): TGCGCCAGCAGCCTAGGAGGGCCAGGTTACAATGAGCAGTTCTTC. This encodes CASSLGGPGYNEQFF.

V usage is TRBV29-1 and J usage is TRBJ2-5, with D maybe TRBD1 (5 bases). The V and J ends lost 7 bases and 4 bases respectively, with 10 bases between them. CDR3 length: 11 residues. Per germline, CDR1 SQVTM and CDR2 ANQGSEA. The CDR3, as DNA: TGCAGCGGTGGACATTTAGAGACCCAGTACTTC. This translates into CSGGHLETQYF. Full variable domain (missing parts from reference TRBV29-1 and TRBJ2-5): SAVISQKPSRDICQRGTSLTIQCQVDSQVTMMFWYRQQPGQSLTLIATANQGSEATYESGFVIDKFPISRPNLTFSTLTVSNMSPEDSSIYLCSGGHLETQYFGPGTRLLVL.

V usage is TRBV28 and J usage is TRBJ2-7; TRBD1 might be the D (6 bases). The germline CDR1 and CDR2 sequences are MDHEN and SYDVKM. The V end lost 5 bases, the J end lost 2 bases, and 13 bases lay between the germline ends. The CDR3 loop spans 14 amino acids. The CDR3 nucleotides read TGTGCCAGCAGTCCCCCCAGGGGCACCTACGAGCAGTACTTC. It encodes CASSPPRGTYEQYF.

CDR3 bases: TGTGCCAGCAGTTTCTCCAGGGTCAATTCACCCCTCCACTTT. Translating gives CASSFSRVNSPLHF. The chain carries TRBV28 and TRBJ1-6, with D perhaps TRBD1 (5 bases). The CDR3 covers 14 residues. CDR1 and CDR2 from the germline V gene are MDHEN and SYDVKM. Trimming left V 3 bases short and J 7 bases short, with 10 bases between.

Turning to this clone: The same CDR3 is also encoded by other DNA sequences in this sample. The CDR3 region has the DNA TGCGCCAGCAGCCAAGGACAGGGCGGTGGCTACACCTTC. This codes for CASSQGQGGGYTF. This chain links TRBV4-3 with TRBJ1-2; 7 bases fit TRBD1. In germline, CDR1 is LGHNA, CDR2 YSLEER. This CDR3 has 13 residues. V shed 1 base, J shed 7 bases, and the junction held 3 bases outside the gene matches.

The chain carries TRBV5-6 and TRBJ2-7; 7 bases map to TRBD2. V trimming: 4 bases; J trimming: 5 bases; junction bases outside the gene matches: 18. Per germline, CDR1 SGHDT and CDR2 YYEEEE. This CDR3 region has 17 residues. CDR3 in DNA: TGTGCCAGCAGCGGGGGGTTTCTTGCGGGAGTTCCCAACGAGCAGTACTTC. As protein: CASSGGFLAGVPNEQYF.

This clone was seen just once. The gene calls are TRBV21-1 and TRBJ2-7; no check of the table's D call, TRBD1, against the DNA was made. TRBV21-1 is deemed a pseudogene. CDR3 length: 15 residues. The CDR3 here is CASSHFQDRNYEQYF. Here the CDR3 DNA reads TGTGCCAGCAGCCATTTTCAGGACAGGAATTACGAGCAGTACTTC.

The rearrangement uses TRBV6-5 and TRBJ1-2, with D unclear. Germline CDR1 is MNHEY and CDR2 is SVGAGI. The CDR3 covers 13 residues. V was pared by 8 bases and J by 6 bases, with 16 bases between. This chain's CDR3 is CASGSVGGDGYTF. CDR3 DNA sequence: TGTGCCAGCGGGTCTGTTGGAGGAGATGGCTACACCTTC.

The CDR3 reads CASRAGGRGYEQYF. CDR3 in DNA: TGTGCCAGCAGGGCAGGGGGCAGGGGTTACGAGCAGTACTTC. The V and J genes are TRBV27 and TRBJ2-7, with TRBD1 matching over 8 bases. Germline lookup yields CDR1 MNHEY and CDR2 SMNVEV (reference sequence). This CDR3 region has 14 residues. V dropped 6 bases and J dropped 4; count of bases not matched to a gene: 8.

This clone was seen a single time. The junction shows a germline mismatch at one end, possibly a read error. J is TRBJ2-5 and V is TRBV27; 7 nucleotides match TRBD2. Germline CDR1 and CDR2: MNHEY and SMNVEV (reference sequence). The CDR3 totals 15 residues. CDR3 residues: CASSVSSGKQETQYF. CDR3 coding DNA: TGTGCCAGCAGTGTATCCAGCGGGAAACAAGAGACCCAGTACTTC.

The chain has TRBV7-3 and TRBJ2-7; no clear D. Trimming stripped 5 bases from V and 3 bases from J, with 11 bases between. Germline assignment: CDR1 SGHTA and CDR2 FQGTGA. The CDR3 loop spans 13 amino acids. CDR3: CASSLGRNYEQYF. CDR3 DNA sequence: TGTGCCAGCAGCCTGGGCAGAAACTACGAGCAGTACTTC.